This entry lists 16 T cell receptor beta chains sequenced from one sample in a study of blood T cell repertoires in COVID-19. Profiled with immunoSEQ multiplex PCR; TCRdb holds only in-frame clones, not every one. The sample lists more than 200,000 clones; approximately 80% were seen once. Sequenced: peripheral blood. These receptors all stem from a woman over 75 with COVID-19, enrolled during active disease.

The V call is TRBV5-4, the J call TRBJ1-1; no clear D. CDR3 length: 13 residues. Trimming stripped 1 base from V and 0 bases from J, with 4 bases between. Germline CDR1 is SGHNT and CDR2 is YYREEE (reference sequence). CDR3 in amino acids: CASSLYMNTEAFF. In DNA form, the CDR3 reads TGTGCCAGCAGCTTGTATATGAACACTGAAGCTTTCTTT.

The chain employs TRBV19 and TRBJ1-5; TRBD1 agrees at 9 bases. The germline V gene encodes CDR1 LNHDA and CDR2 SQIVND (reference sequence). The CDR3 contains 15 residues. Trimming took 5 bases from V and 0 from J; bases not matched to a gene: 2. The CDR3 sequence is CASSDRGISNQPQHF. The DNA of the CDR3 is TGTGCCAGTAGTGACAGGGGGATTAGCAATCAGCCCCAGCATTTT.

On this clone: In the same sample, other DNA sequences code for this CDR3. CDR3 coding DNA: TGTGCCAGCAGTTACGCGCAGGGCGGGGGGGGCTACACCTTC. Translated: CASSYAQGGGGYTF. The rearrangement uses TRBV6-5 and TRBJ1-2; D may be TRBD1 (5 bases). Germline assignment: CDR1 MNHEY and CDR2 SVGAGI. The CDR3 spans 14 residues. Trimming pared 2 bases from V and 8 bases from J, leaving 15 bases between.

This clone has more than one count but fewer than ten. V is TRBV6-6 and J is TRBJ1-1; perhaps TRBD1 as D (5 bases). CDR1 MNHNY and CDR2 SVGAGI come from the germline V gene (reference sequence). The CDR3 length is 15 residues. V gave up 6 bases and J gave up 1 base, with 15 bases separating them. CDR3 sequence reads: CASSSTGRGNTEAFF. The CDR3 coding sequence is TGTGCCAGCAGCTCGACCGGGAGGGGGAACACTGAAGCTTTCTTT.

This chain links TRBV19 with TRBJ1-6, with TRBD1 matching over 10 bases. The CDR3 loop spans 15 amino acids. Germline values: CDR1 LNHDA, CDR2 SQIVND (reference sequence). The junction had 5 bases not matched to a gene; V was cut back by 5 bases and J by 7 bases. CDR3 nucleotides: TGTGCCAGTAGTCCGACAGGGGGCGCAAATTCACCCCTCCACTTT. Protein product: CASSPTGGANSPLHF.

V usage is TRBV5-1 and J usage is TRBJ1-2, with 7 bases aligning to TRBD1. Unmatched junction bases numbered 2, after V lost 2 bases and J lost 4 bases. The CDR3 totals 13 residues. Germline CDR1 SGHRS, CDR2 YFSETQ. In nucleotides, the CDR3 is TGCGCCAGCAGCTTTGACAGGGTCTATGGCTACACCTTC. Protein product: CASSFDRVYGYTF.

The CDR3 DNA follows: TGTGCCAGCAGTTCCCAGGGGGCGCAAGGGGGTTCACCCCTCCACTTT. Its protein is CASSSQGAQGGSPLHF. The rearrangement uses TRBV5-6 and TRBJ1-6; TRBD1 agrees at 8 bases. The V gene end was trimmed by 5 bases and the J gene end by 9 bases; junction bases not matched to a gene: 13. The germline gives CDR1 SGHDT, CDR2 YYEEEE. The CDR3 is made up of 16 amino acids.

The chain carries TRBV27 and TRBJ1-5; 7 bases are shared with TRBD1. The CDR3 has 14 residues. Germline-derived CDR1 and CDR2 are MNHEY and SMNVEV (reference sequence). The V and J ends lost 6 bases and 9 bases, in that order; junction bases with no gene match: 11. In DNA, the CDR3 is TGTGCCAGCAGCAGACAGGGACTCGAGGGGCCCCAGCATTTT. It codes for CASSRQGLEGPQHF.

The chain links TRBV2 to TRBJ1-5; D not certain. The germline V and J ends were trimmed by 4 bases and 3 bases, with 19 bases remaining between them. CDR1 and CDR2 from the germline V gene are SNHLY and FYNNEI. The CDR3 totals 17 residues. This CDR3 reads CASSGGVSDPSNQPQHF. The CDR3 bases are TGTGCCAGCAGTGGAGGAGTCAGCGATCCCTCCAATCAGCCCCAGCATTTT.

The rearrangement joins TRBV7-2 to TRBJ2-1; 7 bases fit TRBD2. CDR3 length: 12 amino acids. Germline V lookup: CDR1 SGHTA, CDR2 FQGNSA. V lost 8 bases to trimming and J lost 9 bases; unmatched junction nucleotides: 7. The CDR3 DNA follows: TGTGCCAGCCAAAGGCGGGGGACTGAGCAGTTCTTC. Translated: CASQRRGTEQFF.

This chain's CDR3 is CASRSGRTNTEAFF. The CDR3 bases are TGTGCCAGCAGGTCGGGGAGGACCAACACTGAAGCTTTCTTT. V and J are TRBV7-8 and TRBJ1-1; no definite D call. Trimming removed 6 bases at V and 2 bases at J, with 13 bases between. Germline CDR1 is SGHVS and CDR2 is FQNEAQ. This CDR3 region has 14 residues.

CDR3 nucleotide sequence: TGTGCCAGCAGTTACTCGATAGGAACAGGGGGTGGCTACACCTTC. As protein: CASSYSIGTGGGYTF. V is TRBV6-5 and J is TRBJ1-2; 8 bases agree with TRBD1. CDR1 MNHEY and CDR2 SVGAGI come from the germline V gene. Germline trimming cut 0 bases from V and 7 bases from J; bases unmatched to any gene: 7. The CDR3 spans 15 residues.

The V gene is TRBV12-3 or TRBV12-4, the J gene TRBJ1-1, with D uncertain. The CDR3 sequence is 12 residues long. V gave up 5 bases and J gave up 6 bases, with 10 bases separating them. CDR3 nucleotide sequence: TGTGCCAGCAGTCCCCCCGGGTCTGAAGCTTTCTTT. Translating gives CASSPPGSEAFF.

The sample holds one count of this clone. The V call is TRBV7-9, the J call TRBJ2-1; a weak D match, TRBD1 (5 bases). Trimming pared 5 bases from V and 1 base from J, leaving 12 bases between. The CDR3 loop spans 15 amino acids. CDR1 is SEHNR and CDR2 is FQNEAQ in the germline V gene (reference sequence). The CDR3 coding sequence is TGTGCCAGCAGCCCAGGGTCTCAGTCCTACAATGAGCAGTTCTTC. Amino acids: CASSPGSQSYNEQFF.

DNA of the CDR3: TGTGCCAGTAGTGGTGGGGCAAGCGGCACAGATACGCAGTATTTT. Its translation: CASSGGASGTDTQYF. The chain uses TRBV19 and TRBJ2-3, with D possibly TRBD1 on 5 matching bases. Trimming stripped 5 bases from V and 1 base from J, with 13 bases between. CDR1 is LNHDA, CDR2 SQIVND, per germline (reference sequence). The length of the CDR3 is 15 residues. Full variable domain (rest looked up from reference TRBV19 and TRBJ2-3): DGGITQSPKYLFRKEGQNVTLSCEQNLNHDAMYWYRQDPGQGLRLIYYSQIVNDFQKGDIAEGYSVSREKKESFPLTVTSAQKNPTAFYLCASSGGASGTDTQYFGPGTRLTVL.

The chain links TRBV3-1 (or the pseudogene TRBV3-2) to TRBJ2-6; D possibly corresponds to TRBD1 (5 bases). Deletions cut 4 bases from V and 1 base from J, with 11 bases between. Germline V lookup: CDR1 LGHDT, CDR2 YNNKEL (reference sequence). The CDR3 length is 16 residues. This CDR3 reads CASSLTPGSGANVLTF. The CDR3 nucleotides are TGTGCCAGCAGCCTGACTCCAGGGTCTGGGGCCAACGTCCTGACTTTC.